Presented here are 17 T cell receptor beta chains from one specimen sequenced in a study of OX40 agonist ivuxolimab in advanced cancers. The method was immunoSEQ multiplex PCR; TCRdb's version includes in-frame clones alone and lacks a portion of them. The repertoire consists of 15,000 to 20,000 clones, with roughly four fifths occurring once and the leading ten covering 14%. The material was CD4+ or CD8+ T cells sorted from blood, obtained in a trial of the OX40 agonist ivuxolimab. The receptors originated from an adult with an advanced solid tumor such as melanoma, head and neck, liver or kidney cancer.

The chain carries TRBV14 and TRBJ1-1; no reliable D call. The V and J ends lost 3 bases and 6 bases respectively, with 17 bases between them. Per the germline V gene, CDR1 is SGHDN and CDR2 is FVKESK. CDR3 length: 15 residues. This chain's CDR3 is CASSQNTFINPEAFF. The CDR3 DNA reads as TGTGCCAGCAGCCAGAATACTTTCATCAACCCTGAAGCTTTCTTT.

This chain connects TRBV10-3 to TRBJ2-1; no reliable D call. Germline V CDR1 and CDR2: ENHRY, SYGVKD. Trimming left V 0 bases short and J 0 bases short, with 9 bases between. This CDR3 is built from 16 residues. The CDR3 loop reads CAISESGIRSYNEQFF. For the CDR3, the DNA is TGTGCCATCAGTGAGTCAGGCATTCGCTCCTACAATGAGCAGTTCTTC.

This clone occurred a few times. The chain has TRBV7-2 and TRBJ1-3; D not certain. From germline, CDR1 is SGHTA and CDR2 FQGNSA. V gave up 4 bases and J gave up 7 bases, with 11 bases separating them. The CDR3 extends over 13 amino acids. The CDR3 coding sequence is TGTGCCAGCAGCTCCGGCCGAGCTAACACCATATATTTT. Amino acid sequence: CASSSGRANTIYF.

The CDR3 nucleotides are TGCGCCAGCAGCTCCTCCCTGGCGGGGGGCGGGGAGACCCAGTACTTC. Protein: CASSSSLAGGGETQYF. This chain connects TRBV5-1 to TRBJ2-5; TRBD2 matches 8 bases. V shed 3 bases, J shed 5 bases, and the junction held 12 bases outside the gene matches. Germline CDR1 is SGHRS and CDR2 is YFSETQ. There are 16 residues in the CDR3.

The rearrangement joins TRBV9 to TRBJ2-5; 10 bases line up with TRBD1. The DNA end favors TRBJ2-7, so the J call may be wrong. CDR1 is SGDLS, CDR2 YYNGEE, per germline. The length of the CDR3 is 16 residues. The CDR3 DNA reads as TGTGCCAGCAGCCCCAGGGGGGGGACAGGGGATTACGAGCAGTACTTC. As protein: CASSPRGGTGDYEQYF.

The CDR3 sequence: CAWSVSGGYEQYF. In DNA, the CDR3 is TGTGCCTGGAGTGTTTCGGGCGGATACGAGCAGTACTTC. V usage is TRBV30 and J usage is TRBJ2-7, with D uncertain. The CDR3 consists of 13 residues. Trimming cost V 0 bases and J 4 bases, with 10 bases left between them. In germline, CDR1 is GTSNPN, CDR2 SVGIG (reference sequence).

J is TRBJ2-2 and V is TRBV5-4; 7 positions agree with TRBD1. Germline V CDR1 and CDR2: SGHNT, YYREEE (reference sequence). V shed 4 bases, J shed 1 base, and the junction held 4 bases outside the gene matches. The CDR3 runs 15 residues. CDR3 nucleotide sequence: TGTGCCAGCAGCAACGACAGGGAGAACACCGGGGAGCTGTTTTTT. Residues: CASSNDRENTGELFF. Filled out from reference TRBV5-4 and TRBJ2-2, the complete variable domain reads ETGVTQSPTHLIKTRGQQVTLRCSSQSGHNTVSWYQQALGQGPQFIFQYYREEENGRGNFPPRFSGLQFPNYSSELNVNALELDDSALYLCASSNDRENTGELFFGEGSRLTVL.

This sequence joins TRBV5-6 and TRBJ2-5; D is possibly TRBD2 (5 bases). Trimming took off 5 bases at V and 3 bases at J, with 17 bases between the two ends. There are 15 residues in the CDR3. Germline loops: CDR1 SGHDT, CDR2 YYEEEE. This CDR3 is CASRLITGLEETQYF. Here the CDR3 DNA reads TGTGCCAGCAGGTTAATCACCGGACTTGAAGAGACCCAGTACTTC.

The V and J genes are TRBV27 and TRBJ2-1; possible D gene TRBD2, 5 bases. V lost 3 bases and J lost 3, with 6 bases in between. The germline CDR1 and CDR2 sequences are MNHEY and SMNVEV (reference sequence). This CDR3 comprises 13 residues. The CDR3 spells CASSFRDYNEQFF. Here the CDR3 DNA reads TGTGCCAGCAGTTTCCGGGACTACAATGAGCAGTTCTTC.

This chain joins TRBV28 and TRBJ2-7; D might be TRBD1 or TRBD2, each matching 5 bases. CDR1 is MDHEN and CDR2 is SYDVKM in the germline V gene. The V end lost 6 bases, the J end lost 3 bases, and 12 bases lay between the germline ends. This CDR3 is 13 amino acids long. As DNA, the CDR3 is TGTGCCAGCAGAGAGGGACCGGACTACGAGCAGTACTTC. This sequence encodes CASREGPDYEQYF.

The V gene is TRBV5-4, the J gene TRBJ2-2; possibly TRBD2 for D (6 bases). There are 15 residues in the CDR3. Germline V CDR1 and CDR2: SGHNT, YYREEE (reference sequence). V lost 2 bases to trimming and J lost 2 bases, with 10 bases between them. The CDR3 sequence is CASSFREKNTGELFF. The CDR3 region has the DNA TGTGCCAGCAGCTTCCGGGAGAAAAACACCGGGGAGCTGTTTTTT. The full variable domain, its missing parts supplied by reference TRBV5-4 and TRBJ2-2, is ETGVTQSPTHLIKTRGQQVTLRCSSQSGHNTVSWYQQALGQGPQFIFQYYREEENGRGNFPPRFSGLQFPNYSSELNVNALELDDSALYLCASSFREKNTGELFFGEGSRLTVL.

V gene TRBV5-1 combines with J gene TRBJ2-1; TRBD2 matches at 7 bases. The CDR3 has 14 amino acids. Germline-derived CDR1 and CDR2 are SGHRS and YFSETQ. Trimming at V came to 2 bases and at J to 6 bases, leaving 5 bases not matched to a gene. The CDR3 region has the DNA TGCGCCAGCAGCTTCGGGACGGGGGGCAATGAGCAGTTCTTC. It encodes CASSFGTGGNEQFF.

The chain links TRBV27 to TRBJ2-3; TRBD2 matches at 9 bases. Trimming cost V 5 bases and J 1 base; bases outside gene matches: 13. Germline V gene sequence: CDR1 MNHEY, CDR2 SMNVEV (reference sequence). There are 18 residues in the CDR3. Here the CDR3 reads CASSGSGSIRARTDTQYF. DNA for the CDR3: TGTGCCAGCAGTGGTAGCGGGAGTATCAGAGCTCGCACAGATACGCAGTATTTT.

Details on this clone: One end of the junction varies from germline; a read error may be responsible. Other DNA sequences within the sample encode an identical CDR3. V usage is TRBV19 and J usage is TRBJ1-2; 8 nucleotides align to TRBD1. This CDR3 region has 15 residues. Per the germline V gene, CDR1 is LNHDA and CDR2 is SQIVND (reference sequence). The CDR3 reads CASSITGTGISGYTF. For the CDR3, the DNA is TGTGCCAGCAGTATAACAGGGACAGGTATTAGCGGCTACACCTTC.

The CDR3 region is CASSVESSEQETQYF. CDR3 DNA sequence: TGTGCCAGCAGCGTAGAGTCTAGCGAACAAGAGACCCAGTACTTC. The chain is built from TRBV9 and TRBJ2-5; maybe TRBD2 (6 bases). The germline gives CDR1 SGDLS, CDR2 YYNGEE. V gave up 0 bases and J gave up 2 bases, with 11 bases separating them. CDR3 length equals 15 residues.

This chain links TRBV6-1 with TRBJ1-2, with 8 bases aligning to TRBD1. The CDR3 covers 16 residues. Germline V gene lookup returns CDR1 MNHNS and CDR2 SASEGT. V was pared by 0 bases and J by 8 bases, with 11 bases of the junction left unmatched. CDR3 amino acids: CASSEALQGAWSGYTF. The CDR3 nucleotides are TGTGCCAGCAGTGAAGCGCTCCAGGGGGCATGGAGCGGCTACACCTTC.

The rearrangement links TRBV7-9 to TRBJ2-7; D may be TRBD2 (6 bases). Trimming stripped 4 bases from V and 0 bases from J, with 13 bases between. From germline, CDR1 is SEHNR and CDR2 FQNEAQ (reference sequence). The CDR3 is made up of 15 amino acids. The CDR3 reads CASSSVAAPSYEQYF. The CDR3 DNA sequence: TGTGCCAGCAGCTCGGTAGCGGCCCCCTCCTACGAGCAGTACTTC.